These 9 T cell receptor beta chains share one sample of origin, sequenced in a study of T-cell memory formation after mild COVID-19. In TCRdb, the 5' RACE reads were re-called with MiXCR into one record per CDR3 protein. This sample yields some 150,000 distinct CDR3 sequences, of which roughly 6.2% are seen a single time; about 2% belongs to the top ten. Sequences were obtained from PBMCs or a T cell subset sorted from them (not recorded which). The receptors derive from an adult woman who had mild COVID-19 (a few samples of this study predate the infection). Cell type and time point are not known.

This clonotype has at least ten counts. V and J are TRBV7-3 and TRBJ2-3; 7 bases map to TRBD1. Germline V lookup: CDR1 SGHTA, CDR2 FQGTGA. The CDR3 contains 13 residues. Trimming at V came to 4 bases and at J to 6 bases, leaving 4 bases not matched to a gene. The DNA for the CDR3 is TGTGCCAGCAGCTATAAGGGGGCGGATACGCAGTATTTT. It yields the protein CASSYKGADTQYF.

This clonotype was recorded at least ten times. The rearrangement uses TRBV18 and TRBJ2-5; no firm D call. With 1 base removed from V and 5 bases from J, the gap between germline ends came to 5 bases. The CDR3 contains 12 residues. Germline V lookup: CDR1 KGHSH, CDR2 LQKENI. The CDR3 region is CASSPRGETQYF. CDR3 DNA: TGTGCCAGCTCACCACGAGGCGAGACCCAGTACTTC. The whole variable domain, filled in from reference TRBV18 and TRBJ2-5, reads NAGVMQNPRHLVRRRGQEARLRCSPMKGHSHVYWYRQLPEEGLKFMVYLQKENIIDESGMPKERFSAEFPKEGPSILRIQQVVRGDSAAYFCASSPRGETQYFGPGTRLLVL.

This chain links TRBV7-2 with TRBJ1-6; no firm D call. V was cut by 5 bases and J by 8 bases, with 13 bases left in between. Germline-derived CDR1 and CDR2 are SGHTA and FQGNSA. The CDR3 has 14 amino acids. This CDR3 reads CASSLRSGDSPLHF. CDR3 DNA: TGTGCCAGCAGCCTACGTTCGGGAGATTCACCCCTCCACTTT.

The rearrangement uses TRBV7-2 and TRBJ2-3; D gene unclear. CDR3 size: 15 residues. From germline, CDR1 is SGHTA and CDR2 FQGNSA. V shed 4 bases and J shed 4 bases, with 15 bases lying between them. The CDR3, as DNA: TGTGCCAGCAGCTCCGTCCCAGGAGTCGCAGATACGCAGTATTTT. This codes for CASSSVPGVADTQYF.

This clonotype came up a few times. The V and J genes are TRBV20-1 and TRBJ2-7; 11 nucleotides agree with TRBD2. The J segment lost 6 bases and the V segment lost 0 bases, leaving 13 bases of the junction unmatched. The CDR3 consists of 17 residues. Germline V gene sequence: CDR1 DFQATT, CDR2 SNEGSKA (reference sequence). CDR3 DNA: TGCAGTGCTAGAGATCCCCATAGCGGGGGGGAAATGAGCGAGCAGTACTTC. Encoded protein: CSARDPHSGGEMSEQYF.

The J gene is TRBJ1-1, the V gene TRBV7-6, with TRBD1 identical over 10 bases. Trimming cost V 2 bases and J 5 bases; bases outside gene matches: 5. The germline CDR1 and CDR2 sequences are SGHVS and FNYEAQ. The length of the CDR3 is 15 residues. The chain's CDR3 is CASSLRTGGGTEAFF. The CDR3 nucleotides are TGTGCCAGCAGCTTACGGACAGGGGGAGGGACTGAAGCTTTCTTT. The full variable domain, its missing parts supplied by reference TRBV7-6 and TRBJ1-1, is GAGVSQSPRYKVTKRGQDVALRCDPISGHVSLYWYRQALGQGPEFLTYFNYEAQQDKSGLPNDRFSAERPEGSISTLTIQRTEQRDSAMYRCASSLRTGGGTEAFFGQGTRLTVV.

The chain recombines TRBV19 with TRBJ2-2; D call uncertain. The CDR3 consists of 16 residues. Germline lookup yields CDR1 LNHDA and CDR2 SQIVND (reference sequence). V shed 3 bases and J shed 1 base, with 12 bases lying between them. This CDR3 is CASSIKGGLNTGELFF. The CDR3 region has the DNA TGTGCCAGTAGTATTAAGGGCGGCCTGAACACCGGGGAGCTGTTTTTT.

The chain employs TRBV4-3 and TRBJ2-6; tentatively, D is TRBD1 (6 bases). Between the trimmed V and J ends, which lost 0 bases and 2 bases, there was a span of 14 bases. The CDR3 totals 18 residues. Germline V gene lookup returns CDR1 LGHNA and CDR2 YSLEER. Here the CDR3 reads CASSQDLGGLTGANVLTF. In DNA form, the CDR3 reads TGCGCCAGCAGCCAAGATTTAGGGGGTCTCACTGGGGCCAACGTCCTGACTTTC.

A few counts support this clonotype. The V gene is TRBV10-3, the J gene TRBJ2-2; 12 nucleotides agree with TRBD2. This CDR3 region has 17 residues. CDR1 and CDR2 from the germline V gene are ENHRY and SYGVKD. V dropped 7 bases and J dropped 0; count of bases not matched to a gene: 6. The CDR3 sequence is CAINQLAGGTNTGELFF. The CDR3 nucleotides are TGTGCCATCAACCAACTAGCGGGAGGAACGAACACCGGGGAGCTGTTTTTT.